This T cell receptor beta chain was found in a study of cytomegalovirus exposure and HLA in healthy donors. Study summary: The same platform was used for the roughly 130 validation repertoires as for the approximately 730 first-cohort repertoires, as reported in a later analysis. Study-wide points: Researchers catalogued about 160 TCR beta chains as cytomegalovirus-associated.

Concerning this clone: Its antigen is unknown.

The donors were part of the roughly 130-subject validation cohort, which stood apart from the roughly 670-subject first cohort. Libraries were prepared by immunoSEQ multiplex PCR; TCRdb keeps only in-frame clonotypes and omits some of them. The table lists 130,000 or so clones, 80% to 90% of them singletons. V was pared by 7 bases and J by 5 bases, with 15 bases between. Germline values: CDR1 SGHAT, CDR2 FQNNGV. This CDR3 comprises 14 residues. Sequenced material: PBMCs. This clonotype originated in a young woman in good health and CMV-seronegative. This chain uses TRBV11-2 with TRBJ1-5, with unresolved D. The CDR3 here is CASNGAGADQPQHF. The CDR3 nucleotides are TGTGCCAGCAATGGCGCAGGCGCCGATCAGCCCCAGCATTTT.